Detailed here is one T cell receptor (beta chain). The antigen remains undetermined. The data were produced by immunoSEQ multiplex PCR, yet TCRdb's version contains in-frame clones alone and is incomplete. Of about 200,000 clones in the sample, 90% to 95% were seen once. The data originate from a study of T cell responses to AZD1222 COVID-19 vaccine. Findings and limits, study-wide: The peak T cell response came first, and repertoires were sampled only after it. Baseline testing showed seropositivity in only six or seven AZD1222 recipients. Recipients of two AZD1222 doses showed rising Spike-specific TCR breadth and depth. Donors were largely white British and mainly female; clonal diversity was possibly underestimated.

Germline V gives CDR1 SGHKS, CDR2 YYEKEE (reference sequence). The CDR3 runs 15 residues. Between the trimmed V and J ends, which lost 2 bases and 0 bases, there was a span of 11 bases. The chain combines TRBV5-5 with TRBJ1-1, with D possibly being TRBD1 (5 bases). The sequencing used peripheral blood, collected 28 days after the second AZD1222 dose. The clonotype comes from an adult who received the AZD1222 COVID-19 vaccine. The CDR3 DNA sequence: TGTGCCAGCAGCTTAGAAGGGGATATGAACACTGAAGCTTTCTTT. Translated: CASSLEGDMNTEAFF.